This passage covers 5 T cell receptor beta chains from one sample sequenced in a study of T cells after somatic rescue of genetic block. Sequenced by immunoSEQ multiplex PCR; TCRdb stores in-frame clones only, minus some. The sample consists of about 63,000 clones, 92% of them appearing once. Material: peripheral blood mononuclear cells (PBMCs). The source is a man between 40 and 49 years old.

The genes are TRBV18 and TRBJ1-5; D may be TRBD1 (6 bases). The germline V gene encodes CDR1 KGHSH and CDR2 LQKENI. The CDR3 has 13 residues. The V gene lost 4 bases and the J gene lost 5 bases, with 9 bases spanning the gap. CDR3 amino acids: CASSQGEDQPQHF. CDR3 DNA: TGTGCCAGCTCACAGGGGGAGGATCAGCCCCAGCATTTT.

The chain uses TRBV7-2 and TRBJ2-2; 7 bases line up with TRBD2. The J segment lost 4 bases and the V segment lost 7 bases, leaving 15 bases of the junction unmatched. The CDR3 runs 17 residues. Germline CDR1 is SGHTA and CDR2 is FQGNSA. As DNA, the CDR3 is TGTGCCAGCAAATCCCAAGTGCGGGAGTTTGGCACCGGGGAGCTGTTTTTT. This sequence encodes CASKSQVREFGTGELFF.

V and J are TRBV2 and TRBJ1-4; possibly TRBD1 for D (6 bases). V lost 3 bases to trimming and J lost 2 bases, with 10 bases between them. CDR1 is SNHLY and CDR2 is FYNNEI in the germline V gene. The CDR3 covers 15 residues. This CDR3 is CASSDWDMTNEKLFF. CDR3 bases: TGTGCCAGCAGTGACTGGGACATGACTAATGAAAAACTGTTTTTT. Based on the CDR3 plus reference TRBV2 and TRBJ1-4, the full variable domain is EPEVTQTPSHQVTQMGQEVILRCVPISNHLYFYWYRQILGQKVEFLVSFYNNEISEKSEIFDDQFSVERPDGSNFTLKIRSTKLEDSAMYFCASSDWDMTNEKLFFGSGTQLSVL.

The CDR3 DNA follows: TGTGCCTGGAGTGTATTCGGCCAGGGGGCCGCAGGGAATCAGCCCCAGCATTTT. Translating gives CAWSVFGQGAAGNQPQHF. The chain links TRBV30 to TRBJ1-5, with 8 bases identical to TRBD1. Per germline, CDR1 GTSNPN and CDR2 SVGIG (reference sequence). J was trimmed by 4 bases and V by 0 bases; bases with no gene match: 14. This CDR3 has 18 amino acids.

This chain uses TRBV5-4 with TRBJ2-1; possible D gene TRBD1, 5 bases. The CDR3 totals 12 residues. Germline V CDR1 and CDR2: SGHNT, YYREEE (reference sequence). Trimming shortened V by 4 bases and J by 10 bases, and 12 bases separated the two germline ends. Here the CDR3 DNA reads TGTGCCAGCAGCCCGCAGCAGGGCGAGCAGTTCTTC. This translates into CASSPQQGEQFF. The whole variable domain, remainder taken from reference TRBV5-4 and TRBJ2-1, is ETGVTQSPTHLIKTRGQQVTLRCSSQSGHNTVSWYQQALGQGPQFIFQYYREEENGRGNFPPRFSGLQFPNYSSELNVNALELDDSALYLCASSPQQGEQFFGPGTRLTVL.